These T cell receptor beta chains were read from a single sample in a study of shared clonotypes between healthy human individuals. Sequencing used immunoSEQ multiplex PCR; TCRdb keeps in-frame clones, though not all of them. The top ten clones hold roughly 13% of a sample with over 400,000 clones, roughly 80% of them seen once. The sequenced material came from PBMCs. The receptor source for this set is a woman aged 40 to 55 in good health. Some clones in this sample may be carry-over from other donors' samples. Each CDR3 is given with its conserved first and last residue. A D gene is named only where the DNA matches it firmly. Clone size appears in some rows only: once, few, many, or a class for an expanded clone.

D gene	clone size	V gene	J gene	CDR3 protein	CDR3 DNA
.	once	TRBV2	TRBJ2-7	CASRRTSAYEQYF	TGTGCCAGCAGACGGACAAGCGCCTACGAGCAGTACTTC
.	.	TRBV28	TRBJ1-2	CASSPQTAGVGYTF	TGTGCCAGCAGTCCCCAGACAGCGGGGGTTGGCTACACCTTC
TRBD1	few	TRBV9	TRBJ2-7	CASSSRTGHSYEQYF	TGTGCCAGCAGCTCGCGGACAGGGCACTCCTACGAGCAGTACTTC
.	.	TRBV7-8	TRBJ2-1	CASSLRAEQFF	TGTGCCAGCAGCTTACGGGCTGAGCAGTTCTTC
TRBD1	.	TRBV5-6	TRBJ2-7	CASSRGQGHNEQYF	TGTGCCAGCAGCAGGGGACAGGGACATAACGAGCAGTACTTC
.	.	TRBV7-9	TRBJ1-5	CASSPTSWQNNQPQHF	TGTGCCAGCAGCCCTACCTCGTGGCAGAACAATCAGCCCCAGCATTTT
.	.	TRBV27	TRBJ2-7	CASSPPPGLDKSYEQYF	TGTGCCAGCAGCCCTCCTCCCGGCCTCGATAAGAGTTACGAGCAGTACTTC
.	many	TRBV29-1	TRBJ1-1	CSAGGRNTEAFF	TGCAGCGCGGGGGGCCGGAACACTGAAGCTTTCTTT
.	.	TRBV30	TRBJ1-1	CAWSIDSGTEAFF	TGTGCCTGGAGTATAGACAGTGGTACCGAAGCTTTCTTT
.	.	TRBV19	TRBJ2-7	CASRDKTGRYEQYF	TGTGCCAGTAGGGACAAAACTGGTCGCTACGAGCAGTACTTC
TRBD2	.	TRBV5-1	TRBJ2-7	CASSLNSGGEQYF	TGCGCCAGCAGCTTGAATAGCGGGGGAGAGCAGTACTTC
.	once	TRBV9	TRBJ2-1	CASSVTRWPYNEQFF	TGTGCCAGCAGCGTAACGCGATGGCCTTACAATGAGCAGTTCTTC
.	few	TRBV30	TRBJ1-5	CAWSRTRNQPQHF	TGTGCCTGGAGTCGAACCAGAAATCAGCCCCAGCATTTT
.	.	TRBV5-6	TRBJ2-7	CASSLGGVQYF	TGTGCCAGCAGCTTGGGGGGAGTGCAGTACTTC
TRBD2	.	TRBV19	TRBJ2-1	CASTPSLLAGEDNEQFF	TGTGCCAGTACCCCCTCTCTACTAGCGGGAGAGGACAATGAGCAGTTCTTC
.	.	TRBV5-1	TRBJ2-1	CASSFRDPRGNEQFF	TGCGCCAGCAGCTTCCGGGACCCGAGGGGGAATGAGCAGTTCTTC
.	.	TRBV30	TRBJ2-3	CAGSHPSASTDTQYF	TGTGCCGGATCACATCCTAGCGCAAGCACAGATACGCAGTATTTT
.	.	TRBV7-9	TRBJ1-3	CASSPKGQGSTGNTIYF	TGTGCCAGCAGCCCTAAGGGGCAGGGGAGCACTGGAAACACCATATATTTT
.	.	TRBV7-2	TRBJ2-7	CASSSRSQSYEQYF	TGTGCCAGCAGCTCTAGAAGCCAGTCCTACGAGCAGTACTTC
.	.	TRBV7-8	TRBJ2-7	CASSLLTGEAIYEQYF	TGTGCCAGCAGCTTATTAACGGGAGAAGCCATCTACGAGCAGTACTTC